The 4 T cell receptor beta chains listed next were all sequenced from one sample in a study of human T cells and chemical hapten exposure. Stated time point: patch test 3, about 24 weeks after DPC sensitization. As for treatment: therapeutic diphenylcyclopropenone sensitization with weekly scalp DPC. In TCRdb, the RACE reads were re-called with MiXCR into one record per CDR3 protein. Of 100,000 or so distinct CDR3 sequences in the sample, around 35% were seen once. This material consisted of whole blood, taken in connection with sensitization to the hapten diphenylcyclopropenone (DPC). The receptors originated from a man in his forties with alopecia areata. Some clones in this sample may be carry-over from other donors' samples.

V usage is TRBV5-1 and J usage is TRBJ2-1; D might be TRBD1 or TRBD2, each matching 5 bases. From germline, CDR1 is SGHRS and CDR2 YFSETQ. Trimming took off 0 bases at V and 8 bases at J, with 9 bases between the two ends. This CDR3 region has 13 residues. This CDR3 is CASSLELGDEQFF. The CDR3 nucleotides are TGCGCCAGCAGCTTGGAGTTGGGGGATGAGCAGTTCTTC.

The chain uses TRBV10-3 and TRBJ2-3; 10 positions agree with TRBD2. The CDR3 contains 14 residues. The germline V gene has CDR1 ENHRY and CDR2 SYGVKD. V shed 3 bases and J 7 bases; nucleotides not matched to a gene: 4. CDR3 protein: CAISEGTSANTQYF. CDR3 sequence (DNA): TGTGCCATCAGTGAAGGGACTAGCGCTAATACGCAGTATTTT.

This clonotype was seen a few times. The chain is built from TRBV14 and TRBJ2-3, with D possibly matching TRBD2 (6 bases). The CDR3 sequence is 17 residues long. V gave up 1 base and J gave up 0 bases, with 14 bases separating them. Germline assignment: CDR1 SGHDN and CDR2 FVKESK. The CDR3 DNA sequence: TGTGCCAGCAGCCAAGCGGGAGTTTCTTTAAGCACAGATACGCAGTATTTT. This translates into CASSQAGVSLSTDTQYF.

This clonotype came up a few times. The chain employs TRBV7-6 and TRBJ2-1; 7 bases match TRBD2. CDR1 is SGHVS, CDR2 FNYEAQ, per germline. V dropped 5 bases and J dropped 3; count of bases not matched to a gene: 7. The CDR3 extends over 15 amino acids. The CDR3 coding sequence is TGTGCCAGCAGCCCTAGTGGCGGGAGCTACAATGAGCAGTTCTTC. It yields the protein CASSPSGGSYNEQFF.